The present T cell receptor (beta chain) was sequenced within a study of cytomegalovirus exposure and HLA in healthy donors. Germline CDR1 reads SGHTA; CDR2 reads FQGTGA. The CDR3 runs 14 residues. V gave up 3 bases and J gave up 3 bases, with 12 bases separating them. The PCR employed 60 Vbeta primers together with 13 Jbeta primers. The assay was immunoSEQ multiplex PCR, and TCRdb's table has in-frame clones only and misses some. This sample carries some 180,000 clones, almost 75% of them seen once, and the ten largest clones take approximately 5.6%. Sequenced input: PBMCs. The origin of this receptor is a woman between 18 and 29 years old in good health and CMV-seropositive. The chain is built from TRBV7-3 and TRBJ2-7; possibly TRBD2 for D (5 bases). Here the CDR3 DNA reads TGTGCCAGCAGCTTGGGCGGGCGAGACTACGAGCAGTACTTC. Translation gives CASSLGGRDYEQYF.